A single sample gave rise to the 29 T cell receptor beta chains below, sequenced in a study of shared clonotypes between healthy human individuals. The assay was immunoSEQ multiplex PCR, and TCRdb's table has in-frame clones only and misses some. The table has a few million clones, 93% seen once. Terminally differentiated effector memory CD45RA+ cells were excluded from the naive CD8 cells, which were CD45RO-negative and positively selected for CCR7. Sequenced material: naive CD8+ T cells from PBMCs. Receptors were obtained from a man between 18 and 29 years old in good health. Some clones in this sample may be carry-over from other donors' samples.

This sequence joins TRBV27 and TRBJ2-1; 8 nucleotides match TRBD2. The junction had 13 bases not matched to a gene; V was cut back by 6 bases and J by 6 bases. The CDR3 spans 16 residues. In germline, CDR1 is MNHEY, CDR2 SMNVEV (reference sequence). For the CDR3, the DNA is TGTGCCAGCAGCCTCAAACCCACAGGGACTAGCAATGAGCAGTTCTTC. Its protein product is CASSLKPTGTSNEQFF.

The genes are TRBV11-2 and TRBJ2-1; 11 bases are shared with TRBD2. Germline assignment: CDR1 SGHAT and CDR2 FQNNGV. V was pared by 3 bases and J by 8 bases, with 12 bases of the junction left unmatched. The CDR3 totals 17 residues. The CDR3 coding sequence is TGTGCCAGCAGCTTGGACTATAGACTAGCGGGAAGGTATGAGCAGTTCTTC. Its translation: CASSLDYRLAGRYEQFF. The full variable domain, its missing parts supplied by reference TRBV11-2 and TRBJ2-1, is EAGVAQSPRYKIIEKRQSVAFWCNPISGHATLYWYQQILGQGPKLLIQFQNNGVVDDSQLPKDRFSAERLKGVDSTLKIQPAKLEDSAVYLCASSLDYRLAGRYEQFFGPGTRLTVL.

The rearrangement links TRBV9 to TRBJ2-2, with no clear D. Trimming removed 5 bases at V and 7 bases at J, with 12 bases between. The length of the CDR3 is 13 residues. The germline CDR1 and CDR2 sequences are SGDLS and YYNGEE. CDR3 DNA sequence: TGTGCCAGCAGGGGCCGAAAGGTCGGGGAGCTGTTTTTT. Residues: CASRGRKVGELFF.

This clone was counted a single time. In DNA form, the CDR3 reads TGTGCCAGCTCCCAAGTCACAGATACGCAGTATTTT. Protein: CASSQVTDTQYF. The genes are TRBV7-9 and TRBJ2-3; no firm D call. The CDR3 is 12 amino acids. V was trimmed by 8 bases and J by 2 bases, leaving 8 bases between them. CDR1 and CDR2 from the germline V gene are SEHNR and FQNEAQ (reference sequence).

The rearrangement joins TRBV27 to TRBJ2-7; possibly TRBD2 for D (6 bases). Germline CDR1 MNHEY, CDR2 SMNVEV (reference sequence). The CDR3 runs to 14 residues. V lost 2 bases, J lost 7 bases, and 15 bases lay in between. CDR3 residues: CASSLAGTVWEQYF. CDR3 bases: TGTGCCAGCAGTTTAGCCGGGACTGTCTGGGAGCAGTACTTC.

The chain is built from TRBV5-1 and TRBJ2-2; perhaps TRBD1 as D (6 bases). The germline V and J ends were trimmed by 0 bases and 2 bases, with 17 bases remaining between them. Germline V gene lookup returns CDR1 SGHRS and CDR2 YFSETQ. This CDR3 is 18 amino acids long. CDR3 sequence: CASSLEWGRTRNTGELFF. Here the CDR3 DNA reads TGCGCCAGCAGCTTGGAATGGGGGCGGACGAGAAACACCGGGGAGCTGTTTTTT.

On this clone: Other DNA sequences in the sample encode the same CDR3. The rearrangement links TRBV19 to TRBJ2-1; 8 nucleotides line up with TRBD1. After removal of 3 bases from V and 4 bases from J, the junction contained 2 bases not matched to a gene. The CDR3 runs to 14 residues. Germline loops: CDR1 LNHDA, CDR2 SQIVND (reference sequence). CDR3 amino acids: CASSIQGAYNEQFF. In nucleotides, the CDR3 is TGTGCCAGTAGTATTCAGGGGGCATACAATGAGCAGTTCTTC.

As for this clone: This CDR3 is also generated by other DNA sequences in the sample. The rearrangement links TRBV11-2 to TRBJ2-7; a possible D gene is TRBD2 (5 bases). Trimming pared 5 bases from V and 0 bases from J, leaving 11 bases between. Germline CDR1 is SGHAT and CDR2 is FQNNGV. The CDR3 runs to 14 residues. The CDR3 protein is CASSLMGSSYEQYF. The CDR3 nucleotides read TGTGCCAGCAGCCTAATGGGGAGCTCCTACGAGCAGTACTTC.

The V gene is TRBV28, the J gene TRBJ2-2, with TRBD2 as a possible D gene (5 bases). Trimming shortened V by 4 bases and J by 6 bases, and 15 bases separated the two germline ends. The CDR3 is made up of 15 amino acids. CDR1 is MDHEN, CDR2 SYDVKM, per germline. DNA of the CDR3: TGTGCCAGCAGTTCCCTGGGAGAGGGCCCCGGGGAGCTGTTTTTT. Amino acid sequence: CASSSLGEGPGELFF.

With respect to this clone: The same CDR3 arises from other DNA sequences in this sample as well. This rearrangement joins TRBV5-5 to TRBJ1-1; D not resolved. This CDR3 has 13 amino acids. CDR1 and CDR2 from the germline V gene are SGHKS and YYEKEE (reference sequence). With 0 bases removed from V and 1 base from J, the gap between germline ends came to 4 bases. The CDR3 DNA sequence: TGTGCCAGCAGCTTGGTGCCGAACACTGAAGCTTTCTTT. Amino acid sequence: CASSLVPNTEAFF.

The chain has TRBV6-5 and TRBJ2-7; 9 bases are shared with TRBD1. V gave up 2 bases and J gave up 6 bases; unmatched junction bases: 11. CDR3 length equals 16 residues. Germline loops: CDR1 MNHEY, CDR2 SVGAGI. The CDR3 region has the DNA TGTGCCAGCAGTTACACCCGGGCACAGGGGGCTTTCGAGCAGTACTTC. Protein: CASSYTRAQGAFEQYF.

The CDR3 spells CASSQQLPGETQYF. The CDR3 DNA reads TGCGCCAGCAGCCAACAATTGCCGGGGGAGACCCAGTACTTC. The chain uses TRBV4-1 and TRBJ2-5, with D perhaps matching TRBD2 (5 bases). This CDR3 comprises 14 residues. CDR1 is MGHRA, CDR2 YSYEKL, per germline. Trimming removed 2 bases from V and 5 bases from J, with 12 bases in between.

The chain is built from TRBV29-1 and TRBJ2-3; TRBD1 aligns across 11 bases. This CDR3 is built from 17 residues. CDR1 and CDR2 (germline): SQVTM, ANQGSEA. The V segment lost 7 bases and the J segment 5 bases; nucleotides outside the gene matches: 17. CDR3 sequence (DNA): TGCAGCGGAGTCATCTTCACCCGGGACAGGGGGGGAGATACGCAGTATTTT. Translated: CSGVIFTRDRGGDTQYF.

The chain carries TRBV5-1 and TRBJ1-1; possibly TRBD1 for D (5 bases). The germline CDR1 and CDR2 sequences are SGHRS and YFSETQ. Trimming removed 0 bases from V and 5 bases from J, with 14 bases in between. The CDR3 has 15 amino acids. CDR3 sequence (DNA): TGCGCCAGCAGCTTGGAGGGAGGGGTGGGTACTGAAGCTTTCTTT. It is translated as CASSLEGGVGTEAFF.

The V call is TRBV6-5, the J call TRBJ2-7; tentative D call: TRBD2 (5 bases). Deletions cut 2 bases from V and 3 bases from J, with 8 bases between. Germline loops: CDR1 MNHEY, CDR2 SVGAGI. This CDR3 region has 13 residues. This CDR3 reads CASSYLRGYEQYF. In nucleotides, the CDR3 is TGTGCCAGCAGTTACCTTCGGGGCTACGAGCAGTACTTC.

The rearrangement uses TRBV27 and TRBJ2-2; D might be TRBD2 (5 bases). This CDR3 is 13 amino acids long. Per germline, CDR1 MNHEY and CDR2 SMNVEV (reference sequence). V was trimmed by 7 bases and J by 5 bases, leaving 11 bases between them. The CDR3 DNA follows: TGTGCCAGCACCATTCGAGGGACCGGGGAGCTGTTTTTT. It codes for CASTIRGTGELFF.

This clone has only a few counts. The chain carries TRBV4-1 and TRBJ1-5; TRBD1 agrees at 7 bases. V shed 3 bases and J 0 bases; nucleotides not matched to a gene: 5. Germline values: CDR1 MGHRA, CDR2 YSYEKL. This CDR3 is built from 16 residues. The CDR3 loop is CASSHEQGFSNQPQHF. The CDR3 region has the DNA TGCGCCAGCAGCCATGAACAGGGGTTTAGCAATCAGCCCCAGCATTTT.

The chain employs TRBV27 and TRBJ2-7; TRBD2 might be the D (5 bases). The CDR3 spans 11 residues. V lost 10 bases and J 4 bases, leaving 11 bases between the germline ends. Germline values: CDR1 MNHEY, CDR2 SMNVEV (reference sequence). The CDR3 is CATTRGYEQYF. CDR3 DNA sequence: TGTGCCACAACCCGAGGGTACGAGCAGTACTTC.

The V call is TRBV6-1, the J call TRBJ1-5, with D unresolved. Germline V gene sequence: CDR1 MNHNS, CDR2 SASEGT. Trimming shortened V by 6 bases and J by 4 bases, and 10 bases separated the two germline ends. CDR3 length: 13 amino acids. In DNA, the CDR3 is TGTGCCAGCAGGGACGCCTTAAATCAGCCCCAGCATTTT. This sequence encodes CASRDALNQPQHF.

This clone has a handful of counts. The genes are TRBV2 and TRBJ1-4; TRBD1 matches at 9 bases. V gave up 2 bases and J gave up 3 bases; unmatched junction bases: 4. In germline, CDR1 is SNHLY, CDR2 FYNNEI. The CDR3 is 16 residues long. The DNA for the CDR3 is TGTGCCAGCAGTGAATACAGGGGGCTGGCTAATGAAAAACTGTTTTTT. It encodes CASSEYRGLANEKLFF.

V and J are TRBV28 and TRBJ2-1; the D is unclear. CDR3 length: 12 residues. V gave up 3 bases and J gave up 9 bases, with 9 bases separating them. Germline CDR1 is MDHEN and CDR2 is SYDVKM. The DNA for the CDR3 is TGTGCCAGCAGTTTTAACGTAGGTGAGCAGTTCTTC. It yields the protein CASSFNVGEQFF.

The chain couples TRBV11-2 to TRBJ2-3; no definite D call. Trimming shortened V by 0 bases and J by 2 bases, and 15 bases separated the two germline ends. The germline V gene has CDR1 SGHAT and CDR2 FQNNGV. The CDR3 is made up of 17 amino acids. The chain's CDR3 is CASSLDLSWGNTDTQYF. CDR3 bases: TGTGCCAGCAGCTTAGATCTCTCTTGGGGAAACACAGATACGCAGTATTTT.

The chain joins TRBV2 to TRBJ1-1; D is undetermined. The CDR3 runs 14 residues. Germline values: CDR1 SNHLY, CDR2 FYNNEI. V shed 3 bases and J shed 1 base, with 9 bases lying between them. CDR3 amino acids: CASSDLSGNTEAFF. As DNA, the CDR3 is TGTGCCAGCAGTGATTTAAGTGGGAACACTGAAGCTTTCTTT.

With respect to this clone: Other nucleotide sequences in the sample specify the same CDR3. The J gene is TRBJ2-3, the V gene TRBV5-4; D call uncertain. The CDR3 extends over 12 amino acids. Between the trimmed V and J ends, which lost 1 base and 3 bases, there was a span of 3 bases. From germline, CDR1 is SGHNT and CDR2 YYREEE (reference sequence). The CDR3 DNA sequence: TGTGCCAGCAGCTTGTTGACAGATACGCAGTATTTT. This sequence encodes CASSLLTDTQYF. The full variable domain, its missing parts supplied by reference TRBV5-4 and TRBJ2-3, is ETGVTQSPTHLIKTRGQQVTLRCSSQSGHNTVSWYQQALGQGPQFIFQYYREEENGRGNFPPRFSGLQFPNYSSELNVNALELDDSALYLCASSLLTDTQYFGPGTRLTVL.

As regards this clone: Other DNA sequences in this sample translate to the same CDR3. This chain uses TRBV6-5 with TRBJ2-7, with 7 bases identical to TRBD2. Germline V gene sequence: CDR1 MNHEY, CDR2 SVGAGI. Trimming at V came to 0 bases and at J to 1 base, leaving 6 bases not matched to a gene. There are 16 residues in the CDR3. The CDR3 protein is CASSYSTGEGSYEQYF. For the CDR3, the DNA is TGTGCCAGCAGTTACTCAACCGGGGAGGGGTCCTACGAGCAGTACTTC.

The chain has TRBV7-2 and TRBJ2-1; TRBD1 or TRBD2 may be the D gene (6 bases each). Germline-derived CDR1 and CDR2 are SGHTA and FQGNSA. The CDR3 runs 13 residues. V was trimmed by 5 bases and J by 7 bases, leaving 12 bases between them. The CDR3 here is CASSTRGGNEQFF. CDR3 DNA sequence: TGTGCCAGCAGCACAAGAGGGGGGAATGAGCAGTTCTTC.

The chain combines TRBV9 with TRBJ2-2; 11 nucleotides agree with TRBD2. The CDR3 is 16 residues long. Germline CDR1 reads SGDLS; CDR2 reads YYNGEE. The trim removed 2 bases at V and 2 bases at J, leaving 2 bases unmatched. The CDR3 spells CASSVTSGRNTGELFF. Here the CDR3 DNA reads TGTGCCAGCAGCGTTACTAGCGGGAGAAACACCGGGGAGCTGTTTTTT.

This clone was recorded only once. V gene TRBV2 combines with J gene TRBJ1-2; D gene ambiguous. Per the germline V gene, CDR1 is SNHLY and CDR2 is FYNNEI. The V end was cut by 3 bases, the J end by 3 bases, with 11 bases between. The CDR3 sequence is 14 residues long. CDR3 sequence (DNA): TGTGCCAGCAGTGACACAGAGAGATACTATGGCTACACCTTC. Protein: CASSDTERYYGYTF.

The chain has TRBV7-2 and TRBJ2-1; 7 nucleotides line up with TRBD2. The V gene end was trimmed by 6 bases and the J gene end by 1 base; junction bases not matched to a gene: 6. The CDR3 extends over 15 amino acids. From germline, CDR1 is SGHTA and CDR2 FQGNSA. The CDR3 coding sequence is TGTGCCAGCAGTTCACTAGCGAATTCCTACAATGAGCAGTTCTTC. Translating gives CASSSLANSYNEQFF.